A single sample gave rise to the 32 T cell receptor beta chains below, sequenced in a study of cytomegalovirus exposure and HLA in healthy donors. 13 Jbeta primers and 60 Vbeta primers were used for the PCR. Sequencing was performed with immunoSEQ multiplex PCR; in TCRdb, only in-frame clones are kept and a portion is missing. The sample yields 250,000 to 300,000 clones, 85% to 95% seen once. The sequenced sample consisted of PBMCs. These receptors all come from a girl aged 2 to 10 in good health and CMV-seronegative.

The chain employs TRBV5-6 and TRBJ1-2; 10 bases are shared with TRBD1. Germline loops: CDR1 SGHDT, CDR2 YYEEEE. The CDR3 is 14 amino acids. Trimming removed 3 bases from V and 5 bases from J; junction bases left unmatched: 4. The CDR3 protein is CASSSDRGQYGYTF. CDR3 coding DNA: TGTGCCAGCAGCTCCGACAGGGGGCAGTATGGCTACACCTTC.

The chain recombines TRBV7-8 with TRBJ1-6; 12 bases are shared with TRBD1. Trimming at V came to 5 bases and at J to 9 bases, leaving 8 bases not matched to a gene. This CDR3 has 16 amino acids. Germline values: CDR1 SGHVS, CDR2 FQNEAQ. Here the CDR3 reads CASSLSGTGGGSPLHF. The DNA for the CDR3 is TGTGCCAGCAGCCTAAGCGGGACAGGGGGCGGTTCACCCCTCCACTTT.

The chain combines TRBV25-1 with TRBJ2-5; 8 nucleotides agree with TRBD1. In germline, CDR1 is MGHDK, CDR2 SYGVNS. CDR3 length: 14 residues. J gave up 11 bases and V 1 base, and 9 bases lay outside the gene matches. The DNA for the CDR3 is TGTGCCAGCAGTGAATGGGCAGGGGGCGTTGAGCAGTACTTC. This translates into CASSEWAGGVEQYF.

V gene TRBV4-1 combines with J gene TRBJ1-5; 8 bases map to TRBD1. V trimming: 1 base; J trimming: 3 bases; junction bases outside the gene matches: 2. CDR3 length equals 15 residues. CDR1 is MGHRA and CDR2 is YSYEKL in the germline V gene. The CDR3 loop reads CASSQGTGLNQPQHF. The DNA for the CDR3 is TGCGCCAGCAGCCAAGGGACAGGGCTCAATCAGCCCCAGCATTTT.

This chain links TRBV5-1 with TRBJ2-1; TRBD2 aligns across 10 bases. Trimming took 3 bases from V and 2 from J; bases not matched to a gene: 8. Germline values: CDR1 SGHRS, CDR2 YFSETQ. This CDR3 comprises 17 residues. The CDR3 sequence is CASSWGEREGPYNEQFF. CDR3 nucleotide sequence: TGCGCCAGCAGCTGGGGCGAGCGGGAGGGGCCCTACAATGAGCAGTTCTTC.

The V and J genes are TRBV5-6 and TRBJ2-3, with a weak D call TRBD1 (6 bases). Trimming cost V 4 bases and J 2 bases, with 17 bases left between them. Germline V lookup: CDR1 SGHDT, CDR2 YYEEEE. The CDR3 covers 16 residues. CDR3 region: CASSRFRGSITDTQYF. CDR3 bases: TGTGCCAGCAGCCGATTCAGGGGATCCATCACAGATACGCAGTATTTT.

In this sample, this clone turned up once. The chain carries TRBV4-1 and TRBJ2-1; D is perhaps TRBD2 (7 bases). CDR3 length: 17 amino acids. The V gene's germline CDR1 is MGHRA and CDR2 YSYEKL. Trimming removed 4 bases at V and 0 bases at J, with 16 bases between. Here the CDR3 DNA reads TGCGCCAGCAGCCTTTTCGGGGGAGGGGGCTCCTACAATGAGCAGTTCTTC. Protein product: CASSLFGGGGSYNEQFF.

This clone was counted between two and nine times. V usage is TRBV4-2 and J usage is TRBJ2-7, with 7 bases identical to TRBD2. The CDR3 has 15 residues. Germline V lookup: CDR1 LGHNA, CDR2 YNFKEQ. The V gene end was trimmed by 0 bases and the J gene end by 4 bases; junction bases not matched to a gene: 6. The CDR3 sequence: CASSQERGVLYEQYF. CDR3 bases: TGTGCCAGCAGCCAAGAACGGGGGGTCTTATACGAGCAGTACTTC.

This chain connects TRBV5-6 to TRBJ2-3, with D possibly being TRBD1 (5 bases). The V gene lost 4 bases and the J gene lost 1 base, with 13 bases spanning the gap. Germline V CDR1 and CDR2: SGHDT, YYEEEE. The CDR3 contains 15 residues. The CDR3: CASSTLGVGTDTQYF. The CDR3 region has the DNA TGTGCCAGCAGCACATTAGGGGTGGGCACAGATACGCAGTATTTT.

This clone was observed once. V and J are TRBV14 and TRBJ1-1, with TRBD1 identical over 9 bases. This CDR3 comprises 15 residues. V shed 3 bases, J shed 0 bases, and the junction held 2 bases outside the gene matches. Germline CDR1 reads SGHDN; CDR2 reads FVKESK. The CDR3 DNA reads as TGTGCCAGCAGCCAGAGGACAGGGGTGAACACTGAAGCTTTCTTT. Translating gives CASSQRTGVNTEAFF.

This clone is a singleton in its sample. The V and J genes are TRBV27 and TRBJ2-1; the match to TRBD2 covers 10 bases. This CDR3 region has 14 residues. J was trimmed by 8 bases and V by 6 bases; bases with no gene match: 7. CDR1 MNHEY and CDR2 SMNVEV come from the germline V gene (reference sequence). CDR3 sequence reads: CASSPSGRGDEQFF. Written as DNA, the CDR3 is TGTGCCAGCAGCCCTAGCGGGAGAGGCGATGAGCAGTTCTTC.

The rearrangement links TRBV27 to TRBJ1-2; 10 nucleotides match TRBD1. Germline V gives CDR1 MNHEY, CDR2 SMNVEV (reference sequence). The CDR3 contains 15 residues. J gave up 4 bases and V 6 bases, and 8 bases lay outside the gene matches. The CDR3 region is CASRPQGQGTYGYTF. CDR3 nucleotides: TGTGCCAGCAGGCCTCAGGGACAGGGGACCTATGGCTACACCTTC.

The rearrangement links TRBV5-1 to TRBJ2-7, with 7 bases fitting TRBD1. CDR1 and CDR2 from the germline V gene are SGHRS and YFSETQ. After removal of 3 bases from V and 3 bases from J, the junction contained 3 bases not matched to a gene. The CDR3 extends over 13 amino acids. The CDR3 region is CASSSGTVYEQYF. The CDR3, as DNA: TGCGCCAGCAGCTCAGGGACAGTCTACGAGCAGTACTTC.

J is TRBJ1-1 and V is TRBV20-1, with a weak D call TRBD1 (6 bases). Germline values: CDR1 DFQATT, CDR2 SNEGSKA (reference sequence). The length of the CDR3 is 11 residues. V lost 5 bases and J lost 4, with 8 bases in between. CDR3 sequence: CSASQGTEAFF. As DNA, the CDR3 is TGCAGTGCTTCACAGGGCACTGAAGCTTTCTTT.

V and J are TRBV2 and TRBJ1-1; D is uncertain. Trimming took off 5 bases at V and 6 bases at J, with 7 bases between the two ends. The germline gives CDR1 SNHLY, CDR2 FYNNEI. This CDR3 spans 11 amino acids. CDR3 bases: TGTGCCAGCAGTCCAGCGGCTGAAGCTTTCTTT. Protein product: CASSPAAEAFF.

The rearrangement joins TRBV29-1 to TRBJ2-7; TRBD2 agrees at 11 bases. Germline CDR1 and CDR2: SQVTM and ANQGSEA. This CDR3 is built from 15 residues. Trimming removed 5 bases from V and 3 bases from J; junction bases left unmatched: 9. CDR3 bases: TGCAGCGTTCTTTTGGGGACTAGCGGCCTCTACGAGCAGTACTTC. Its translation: CSVLLGTSGLYEQYF.

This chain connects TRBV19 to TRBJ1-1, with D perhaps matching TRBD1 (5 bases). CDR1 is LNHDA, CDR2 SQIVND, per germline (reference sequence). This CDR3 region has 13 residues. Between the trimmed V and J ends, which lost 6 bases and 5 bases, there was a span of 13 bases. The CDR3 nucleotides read TGTGCCAGTAGACGGACCAGGGATACTGAAGCTTTCTTT. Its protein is CASRRTRDTEAFF.

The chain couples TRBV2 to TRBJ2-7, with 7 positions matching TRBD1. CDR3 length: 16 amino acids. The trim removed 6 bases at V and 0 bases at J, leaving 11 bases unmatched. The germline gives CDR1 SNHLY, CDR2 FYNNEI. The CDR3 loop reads CASSASWDSYSYEQYF. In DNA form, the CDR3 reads TGTGCCAGCAGCGCGTCCTGGGACAGCTACTCCTACGAGCAGTACTTC.

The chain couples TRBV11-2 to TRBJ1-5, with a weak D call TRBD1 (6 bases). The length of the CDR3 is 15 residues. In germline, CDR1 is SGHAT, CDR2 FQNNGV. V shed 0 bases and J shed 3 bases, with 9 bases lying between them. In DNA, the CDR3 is TGTGCCAGCAGCTTAGACGGACAGTTCAATCAGCCCCAGCATTTT. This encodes CASSLDGQFNQPQHF. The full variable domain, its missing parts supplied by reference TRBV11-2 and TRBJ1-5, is EAGVAQSPRYKIIEKRQSVAFWCNPISGHATLYWYQQILGQGPKLLIQFQNNGVVDDSQLPKDRFSAERLKGVDSTLKIQPAKLEDSAVYLCASSLDGQFNQPQHFGDGTRLSIL.

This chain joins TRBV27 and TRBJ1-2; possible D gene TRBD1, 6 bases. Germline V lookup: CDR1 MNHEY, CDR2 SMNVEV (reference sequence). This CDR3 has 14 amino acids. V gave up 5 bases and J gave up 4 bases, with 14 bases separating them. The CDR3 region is CASSLNRDVYGYTF. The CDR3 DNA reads TGTGCCAGCAGTCTTAACAGGGATGTCTATGGCTACACCTTC.

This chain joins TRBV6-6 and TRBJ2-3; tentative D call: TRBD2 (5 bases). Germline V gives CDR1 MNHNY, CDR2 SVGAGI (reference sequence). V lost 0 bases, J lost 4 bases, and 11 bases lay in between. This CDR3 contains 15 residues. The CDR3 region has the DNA TGTGCCAGCAGTTACTCCGGTGGAGGTGCAGATACGCAGTATTTT. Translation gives CASSYSGGGADTQYF.

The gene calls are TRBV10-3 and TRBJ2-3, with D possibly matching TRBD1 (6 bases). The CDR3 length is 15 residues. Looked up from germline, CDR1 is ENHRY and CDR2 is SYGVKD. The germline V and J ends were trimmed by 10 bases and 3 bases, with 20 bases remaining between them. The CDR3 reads CASAEMGARTDTQYF. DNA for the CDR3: TGTGCCAGCGCTGAGATGGGGGCCCGGACAGATACGCAGTATTTT.

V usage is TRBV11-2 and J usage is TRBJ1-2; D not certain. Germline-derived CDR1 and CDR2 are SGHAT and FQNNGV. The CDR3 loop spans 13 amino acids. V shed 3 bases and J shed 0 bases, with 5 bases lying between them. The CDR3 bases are TGTGCCAGCAGCTTGTCTTCTAACTATGGCTACACCTTC. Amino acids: CASSLSSNYGYTF. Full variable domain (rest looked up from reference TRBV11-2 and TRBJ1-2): EAGVAQSPRYKIIEKRQSVAFWCNPISGHATLYWYQQILGQGPKLLIQFQNNGVVDDSQLPKDRFSAERLKGVDSTLKIQPAKLEDSAVYLCASSLSSNYGYTFGSGTRLTVV.

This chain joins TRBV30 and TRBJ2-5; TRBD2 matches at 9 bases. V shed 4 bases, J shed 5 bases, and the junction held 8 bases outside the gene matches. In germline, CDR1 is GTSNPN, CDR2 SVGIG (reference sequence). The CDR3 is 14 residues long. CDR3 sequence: CAWIPGLAGETQYF. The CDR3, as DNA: TGTGCCTGGATCCCGGGACTAGCAGGGGAGACCCAGTACTTC.

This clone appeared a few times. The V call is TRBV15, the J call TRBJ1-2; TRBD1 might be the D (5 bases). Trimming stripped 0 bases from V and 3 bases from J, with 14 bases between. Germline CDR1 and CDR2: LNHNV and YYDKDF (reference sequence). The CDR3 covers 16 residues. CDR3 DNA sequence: TGTGCCACCAGCAGAGATGGCGACAGCTCTTACTATGGCTACACCTTC. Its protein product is CATSRDGDSSYYGYTF.

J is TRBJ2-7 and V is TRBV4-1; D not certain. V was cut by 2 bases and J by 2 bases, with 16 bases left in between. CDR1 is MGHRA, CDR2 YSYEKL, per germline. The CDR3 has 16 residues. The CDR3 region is CASSQTEAFTPYEQYF. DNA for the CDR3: TGCGCCAGCAGCCAAACCGAGGCCTTCACCCCCTACGAGCAGTACTTC.

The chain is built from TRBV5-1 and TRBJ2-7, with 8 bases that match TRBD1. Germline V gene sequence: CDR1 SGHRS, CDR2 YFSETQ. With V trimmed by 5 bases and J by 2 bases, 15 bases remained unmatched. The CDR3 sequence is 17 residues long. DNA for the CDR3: TGCGCCAGCAGACCAATAGGGGGGTCGGACAGGGCCTACGAGCAGTACTTC. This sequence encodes CASRPIGGSDRAYEQYF.

The CDR3 DNA sequence: TGTGCCAGCAGCGCCCAAGCCGCTAGCACCACCGGGGAGCTGTTTTTT. This encodes CASSAQAASTTGELFF. The chain carries TRBV9 and TRBJ2-2; a weak D match, TRBD2 (5 bases). V shed 3 bases and J shed 4 bases, with 16 bases lying between them. CDR1 and CDR2 (germline): SGDLS, YYNGEE. The CDR3 runs 16 residues.

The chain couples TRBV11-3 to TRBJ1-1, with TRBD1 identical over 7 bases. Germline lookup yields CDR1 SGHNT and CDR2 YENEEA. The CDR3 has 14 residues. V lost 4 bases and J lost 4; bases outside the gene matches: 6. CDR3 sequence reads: CASSYRGEFTEAFF. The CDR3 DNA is TGTGCCAGCAGCTACAGGGGTGAATTCACTGAAGCTTTCTTT.

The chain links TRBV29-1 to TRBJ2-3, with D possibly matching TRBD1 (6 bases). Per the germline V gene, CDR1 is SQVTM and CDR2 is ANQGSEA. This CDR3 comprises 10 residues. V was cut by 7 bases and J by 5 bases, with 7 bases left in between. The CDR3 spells CSAQGDTQYF. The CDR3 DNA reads TGCAGCGCACAGGGAGATACGCAGTATTTT.

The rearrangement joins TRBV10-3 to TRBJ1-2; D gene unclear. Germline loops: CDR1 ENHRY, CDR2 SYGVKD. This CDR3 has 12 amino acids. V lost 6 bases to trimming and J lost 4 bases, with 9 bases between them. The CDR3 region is CAIRQTPYGYTF. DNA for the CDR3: TGTGCCATCAGACAGACACCCTATGGCTACACCTTC.

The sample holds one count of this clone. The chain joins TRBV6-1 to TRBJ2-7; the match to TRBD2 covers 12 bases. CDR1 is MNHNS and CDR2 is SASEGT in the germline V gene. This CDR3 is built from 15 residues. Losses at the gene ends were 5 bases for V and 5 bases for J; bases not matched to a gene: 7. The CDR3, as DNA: TGTGCCAGCAGTCTCTACCGGACTAGCGGGAACGAGCAGTACTTC. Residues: CASSLYRTSGNEQYF.